This T cell receptor beta chain was found in a study of control samples from healthy donors and cancer patients. Clones were read by immunoSEQ multiplex PCR, and TCRdb kept only the in-frame ones, dropping some. The data contain under 150,000 clones, 75% to 90% of them singletons. The germline V gene encodes CDR1 SNHLY and CDR2 FYNNEI. V was trimmed by 4 bases and J by 2 bases, leaving 8 bases between them. This CDR3 contains 14 residues. This clonotype was obtained from a woman between 50 and 59 years old with colorectal cancer. The specimen was PBMCs. V usage is TRBV2 and J usage is TRBJ2-2; the D is unclear. For the CDR3, the DNA is TGTGCCAGCAGTGGACACGGTAACACCGGGGAGCTGTTTTTT. Residues: CASSGHGNTGELFF.